Listed here are 5 T cell receptor beta chains from one sample, sequenced in a study of CD8 T cells in ankylosing spondylitis. TCRdb passed the 5' RACE reads through MiXCR, listing each CDR3 protein once. Counted here are 700,000 to 850,000 distinct CDR3 sequences, approximately 10% occurring once; the ten biggest clones make up 0.51%. No antigen is known for these receptors. Study-wide results and limits: Ankylosing spondylitis blood appeared to be characterized by a TCR beta motif of about eight highly homologous variants.

The material sequenced was blood, either unsorted or a sorted T cell fraction (not recorded which). These receptors came from a male donor with ankylosing spondylitis.

This chain links TRBV4-3 with TRBJ2-5, with TRBD2 matching over 9 bases. The germline V gene encodes CDR1 LGHNA and CDR2 YSLEER. This CDR3 is 16 amino acids long. V lost 4 bases, J lost 5 bases, and 11 bases stayed unmatched. The CDR3 reads CASSRRLAGEGETQYF. As DNA, the CDR3 is TGCGCCAGCAGCCGCCGATTAGCGGGAGAGGGGGAGACCCAGTACTTC.

This clonotype was observed a handful of times. The chain has TRBV4-3 and TRBJ1-3; 11 nucleotides line up with TRBD1. Losses at the gene ends were 5 bases for V and 4 bases for J; bases not matched to a gene: 4. The CDR3 has 15 residues. The germline V gene encodes CDR1 LGHNA and CDR2 YSLEER. The DNA of the CDR3 is TGCGCCAGCAGCACGGACAGGGGGCGAGGAAACACCATATATTTT. This codes for CASSTDRGRGNTIYF.

This clonotype appeared a single time. The rearrangement joins TRBV30 to TRBJ2-3; a weak D match, TRBD1 (5 bases). Germline loops: CDR1 GTSNPN, CDR2 SVGIG (reference sequence). This CDR3 comprises 13 residues. V lost 3 bases, J lost 4 bases, and 11 bases lay in between. The CDR3 spells CAWRIQGADTQYF. The CDR3 DNA reads TGTGCCTGGAGGATTCAAGGGGCAGATACGCAGTATTTT. The complete variable domain, with remaining parts taken from reference TRBV30 and TRBJ2-3, reads SQTIHQWPATLVQPVGSPLSLECTVEGTSNPNLYWYRQAAGRGLQLLFYSVGIGQISSEVPQNLSASRPQDRQFILSSKKLLLSDSGFYLCAWRIQGADTQYFGPGTRLTVL.

There are many counts of this clonotype. This chain joins TRBV9 and TRBJ2-5; 9 bases match TRBD1. CDR3 length equals 19 residues. Per the germline V gene, CDR1 is SGDLS and CDR2 is YYNGEE. V lost 0 bases to trimming and J lost 4 bases; unmatched junction nucleotides: 16. In DNA form, the CDR3 reads TGTGCCAGCAGCGTAGGTCGGACAGGGGCCGCACGAGAGGGAGAGACCCAGTACTTC. It encodes CASSVGRTGAAREGETQYF.

J is TRBJ2-1 and V is TRBV20-1; 7 bases line up with TRBD2. Germline-derived CDR1 and CDR2 are DFQATT and SNEGSKA (reference sequence). The CDR3 consists of 13 residues. J gave up 7 bases and V 4 bases, and 7 bases lay outside the gene matches. CDR3 protein: CSATYGGRNEQFF. CDR3 DNA: TGCAGTGCTACATACGGGGGGAGAAATGAGCAGTTCTTC.